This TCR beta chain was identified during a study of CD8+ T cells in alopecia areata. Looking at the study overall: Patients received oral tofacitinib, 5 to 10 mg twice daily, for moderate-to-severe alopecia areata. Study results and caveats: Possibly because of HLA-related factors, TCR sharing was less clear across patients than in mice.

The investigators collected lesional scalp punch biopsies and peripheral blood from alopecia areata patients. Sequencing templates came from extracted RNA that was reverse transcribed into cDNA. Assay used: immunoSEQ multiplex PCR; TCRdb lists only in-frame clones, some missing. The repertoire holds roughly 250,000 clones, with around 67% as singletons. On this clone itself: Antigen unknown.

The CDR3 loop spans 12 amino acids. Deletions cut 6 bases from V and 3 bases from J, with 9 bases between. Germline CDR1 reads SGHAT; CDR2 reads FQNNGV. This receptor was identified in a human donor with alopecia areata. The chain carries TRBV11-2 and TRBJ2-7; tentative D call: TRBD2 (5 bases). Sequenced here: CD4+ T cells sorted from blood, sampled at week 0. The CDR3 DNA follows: TGTGCCAGCAGGACCGGGAACTACGAGCAGTACTTC. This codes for CASRTGNYEQYF. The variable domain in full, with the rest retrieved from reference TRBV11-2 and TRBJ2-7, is EAGVAQSPRYKIIEKRQSVAFWCNPISGHATLYWYQQILGQGPKLLIQFQNNGVVDDSQLPKDRFSAERLKGVDSTLKIQPAKLEDSAVYLCASRTGNYEQYFGPGTRLTVT.